This section outlines one TCR beta chain sequence together with its context. This sample was included in a study of T cells after yellow fever vaccination. This CDR3 comprises 13 residues. V lost 7 bases and J lost 9; bases outside the gene matches: 11. In germline, CDR1 is SQVTM, CDR2 ANQGSEA. TCRdb reanalysed the 5' RACE reads using MiXCR and keeps one entry per CDR3 protein. The repertoire consists of some 350,000 distinct CDR3 sequences, with about 6% occurring once and the leading ten covering about 15%. The sequence was collected from a young man who received the YFV17D yellow fever vaccine. V usage is TRBV29-1 and J usage is TRBJ2-1; 8 bases align to TRBD1. Sequenced here: PBMCs, sampled 5 days after the yellow fever booster vaccination. The CDR3 here is CSGRSGGFGEQFF. The CDR3 nucleotides read TGCAGCGGCCGATCAGGGGGCTTCGGTGAGCAGTTCTTC.